These T cell receptor beta chains were read from a single sample in a study of blood T cell repertoires in COVID-19. Assay: immunoSEQ multiplex PCR; the TCRdb copy retains only in-frame clones and omits some. The sample shows over 250,000 clones, 80% to 90% of them seen only once. The sample comprised peripheral blood. All receptors come from a woman aged 70-85 years with acute or convalescent COVID-19. The conserved cysteine and the conserved F or W are not part of the CDR3 here. The D gene is left open where the match is weak.

V	D	J	CDR3
TRBV5-3	NA	TRBJ1-1	ARSCPDTYQAF
TRBV6-5	NA	TRBJ1-1	ASSYRSGNTEAF
TRBV5-1	NA	TRBJ2-1	ASSWTGRDEQF
TRBV19	TRBD1	TRBJ1-5	ASSFDRGGQPQH
TRBV19	NA	TRBJ1-1	ASTQFGGAFEAF
TRBV18	NA	TRBJ1-1	ASSPLRGGNTEAF
TRBV7-2	NA	TRBJ1-2	ASSLGAGPYGYT
TRBV11-2	NA	TRBJ2-7	ASSLQQGLYEQY
TRBV19	NA	TRBJ1-2	ASRDGGRWNYGYT
TRBV18	NA	TRBJ1-1	ASSPIPTGQNTEAF
TRBV20-1	NA	TRBJ1-5	SASGGGVWNQPQH
TRBV4-1	TRBD2	TRBJ2-7	ASAIIAGAIYEQY
TRBV10-3	NA	TRBJ2-7	AIQGGPSYEQY
TRBV5-1	TRBD1	TRBJ1-5	ASSPGQGLNQPQH
TRBV4-1	TRBD1	TRBJ1-3	ASSQPTGDTIY
TRBV14	NA	TRBJ1-2	ASSQGQHYGYT
TRBV11-2	NA	TRBJ2-3	ASARDRSTDTQY
TRBV6-5	NA	TRBJ1-2	ASSYGGTHGYGYT
TRBV3-1/TRBV3-2	NA	TRBJ1-3	ASATVEGGTIY
TRBV5-1	NA	TRBJ2-7	ASSLGDTGYEQY
TRBV2	TRBD1	TRBJ2-3	ASSLTGGRTDTQY
TRBV19	TRBD1	TRBJ1-6	ASSTTGDYSPLH
TRBV5-1	TRBD1	TRBJ2-7	ASSLGAAGGSYEQY
TRBV6-4	NA	TRBJ1-6	ASSQWPNSPLH
TRBV12-3/TRBV12-4	NA	TRBJ1-1	ASSFGGETEAF
TRBV12-3/TRBV12-4	NA	TRBJ1-1	ASRLRENTEAF
TRBV6-5	TRBD1	TRBJ1-3	ASSSLGQSGNTIY
TRBV4-1	NA	TRBJ1-2	ASSQEGGWGYT
TRBV5-1	NA	TRBJ2-1	ASSSGLALNEQF
TRBV24-1	NA	TRBJ1-4	ATSDPGRGNEKLF
TRBV6-4	TRBD1	TRBJ1-3	ASKRDRAGNTIY
TRBV27	NA	TRBJ1-6	ASSGLGGWHSPLH
TRBV24-1	TRBD1	TRBJ1-5	ATSPGQGHNQPQH
TRBV11-2	TRBD1	TRBJ2-7	ASSLYQGASYEQY
TRBV5-1	TRBD1	TRBJ1-1	ASSPTGTGAATEAF
TRBV4-2	TRBD1	TRBJ1-5	ASSQEATGVGQPQH
TRBV6-1	NA	TRBJ2-3	ASSEGGGDTDTQY
TRBV4-2	TRBD2	TRBJ2-3	ASSQGGGGESDTQY
TRBV5-1	TRBD1	TRBJ1-2	ASSFLGDRETTNYGYT
TRBV30	TRBD1	TRBJ1-5	AWSPGQGYNQPQH
TRBV20-1	TRBD1	TRBJ1-1	SAGDREAF
TRBV13	TRBD2	TRBJ2-2	ASSRGGADTGELF
TRBV12-5	TRBD2	TRBJ2-7	ASGTLTGTSAYEQY
TRBV4-1	NA	TRBJ2-4	ASSQAAKNIQY
TRBV7-2	NA	TRBJ1-2	ASSLARRSHYGYT
TRBV7-2	NA	TRBJ1-1	ASSSPPPGVNTEAF
TRBV5-1	TRBD2	TRBJ2-3	ASSLRQRGPGDTQY
TRBV18	TRBD1	TRBJ1-4	ASSPGTGVANEKLF
TRBV5-4	TRBD1	TRBJ2-7	ASSSTQGSAYEQY
TRBV11-1	NA	TRBJ1-1	ASSLATLNGNTEAF
TRBV6-5	TRBD2	TRBJ2-7	ASSRTSGGLYEQY
TRBV2	NA	TRBJ2-4	ASSEGALAKNIQY
TRBV11-2	NA	TRBJ1-5	ASSPSTGGQPQH